This record looks at one T cell receptor beta chain sequence and its context. Methods used by the authors: Reference gene primer amplification gave estimated nucleated cell counts. Produced via immunoSEQ multiplex PCR; TCRdb's table is partial and in-frame only. That table supplies the V and J calls and clone size; D and trimming were determined from the DNA. The table has roughly 120,000 clones, around 70% seen once. The sample is drawn from a study of blood T cell repertoires in COVID-19. Overall study: Sources were T cells, B-cell-depleted T cells, or PBMCs; the material itself was cDNA or gDNA.

Germline values: CDR1 MDHEN, CDR2 SYDVKM. V dropped 2 bases and J dropped 4 bases, with 5 bases sitting between them. This CDR3 is 13 amino acids long. Seattle participants joined during active infection and were tracked over time. What was sequenced was peripheral blood. The sequence came from a man older than 75 with COVID-19, enrolled during active disease. The chain links TRBV28 to TRBJ2-2; D not resolved. The CDR3 DNA follows: TGTGCCAGCAGTTTACCGGGCACCGGGGAGCTGTTTTTT. Its translation: CASSLPGTGELFF.